This TCR beta chain is drawn from a study of blood T cell repertoires in COVID-19. Study as a whole: Sites across the United States, Italy and Spain contributed samples from acute and convalescent COVID-19. PBMCs, B-cell-depleted T cells, or T cells were the source of the cDNA or gDNA that made up the material.

In the original processing: Reference gene primer amplification yielded estimated nucleated cell counts. Sequencing used immunoSEQ multiplex PCR; TCRdb keeps in-frame clones, though not all of them. V and J calls and clone size are as listed in that table; D and trimming were resolved from the DNA. Of under 350,000 clones in the sample, more than 85% were seen once. This CDR3 has 16 residues. V lost 5 bases and J lost 7, with 20 bases in between. Germline V gives CDR1 SGHVS, CDR2 FNYEAQ. Sample: peripheral blood. The chain employs TRBV7-6 and TRBJ2-2, with a weak D call TRBD1 (6 bases). The sequence came from a man aged 35 to 55 with acute or convalescent COVID-19. This CDR3 reads CASSPRGRERIGELFF. CDR3 DNA sequence: TGTGCCAGCAGCCCCAGGGGAAGGGAAAGGATCGGGGAGCTGTTTTTT.